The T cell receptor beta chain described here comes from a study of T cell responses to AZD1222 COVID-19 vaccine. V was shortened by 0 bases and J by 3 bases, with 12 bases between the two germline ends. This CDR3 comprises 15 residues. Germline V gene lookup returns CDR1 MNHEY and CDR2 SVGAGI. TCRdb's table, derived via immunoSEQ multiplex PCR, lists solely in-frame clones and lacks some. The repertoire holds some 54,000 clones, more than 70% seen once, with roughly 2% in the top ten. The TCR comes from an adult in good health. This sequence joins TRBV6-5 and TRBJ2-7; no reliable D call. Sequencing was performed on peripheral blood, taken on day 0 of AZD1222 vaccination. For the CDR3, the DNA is TGTGCCAGCAGTTACTCGTATTCCCCCGGCTACGAGCAGTACTTC. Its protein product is CASSYSYSPGYEQYF.